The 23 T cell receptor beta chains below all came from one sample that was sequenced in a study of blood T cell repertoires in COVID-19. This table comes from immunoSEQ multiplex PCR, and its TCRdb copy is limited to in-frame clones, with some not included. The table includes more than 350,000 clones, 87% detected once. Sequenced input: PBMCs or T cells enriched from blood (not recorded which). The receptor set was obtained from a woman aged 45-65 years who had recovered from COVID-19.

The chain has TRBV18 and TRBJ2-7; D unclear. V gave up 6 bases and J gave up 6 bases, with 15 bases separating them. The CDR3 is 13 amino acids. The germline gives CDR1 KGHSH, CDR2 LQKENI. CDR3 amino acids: CASSKSVAREQYF. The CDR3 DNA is TGTGCCAGCTCTAAGTCTGTCGCGCGCGAGCAGTACTTC.

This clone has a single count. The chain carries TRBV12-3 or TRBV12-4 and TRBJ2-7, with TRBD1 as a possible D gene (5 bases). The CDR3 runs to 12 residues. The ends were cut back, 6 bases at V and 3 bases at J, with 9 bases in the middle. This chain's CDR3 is CASRAGNYEQYF. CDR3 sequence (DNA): TGTGCCAGCAGGGCAGGGAACTACGAGCAGTACTTC.

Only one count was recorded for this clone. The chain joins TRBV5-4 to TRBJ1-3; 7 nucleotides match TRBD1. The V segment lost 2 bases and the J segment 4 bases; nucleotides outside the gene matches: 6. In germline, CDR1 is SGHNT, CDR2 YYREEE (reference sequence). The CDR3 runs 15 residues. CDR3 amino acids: CASSFDRDRGNTIYF. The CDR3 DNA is TGTGCCAGCAGCTTTGACAGGGACCGCGGAAACACCATATATTTT.

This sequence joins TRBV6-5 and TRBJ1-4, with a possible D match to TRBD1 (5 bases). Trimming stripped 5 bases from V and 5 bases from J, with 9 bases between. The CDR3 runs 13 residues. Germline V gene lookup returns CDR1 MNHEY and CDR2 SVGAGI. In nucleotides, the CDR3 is TGTGCCAGCAGTAAGACAGTGAATGAAAAACTGTTTTTT. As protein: CASSKTVNEKLFF.

The CDR3 reads CASTLGQGFDTIYF. The CDR3 DNA is TGTGCCAGCACCTTGGGACAGGGGTTTGACACCATATATTTT. The chain is built from TRBV13 and TRBJ1-3; 10 nucleotides agree with TRBD1. There are 14 residues in the CDR3. The J segment lost 8 bases and the V segment lost 7 bases, leaving 8 bases of the junction unmatched. CDR1 and CDR2 from the germline V gene are PRHDT and FYEKMQ (reference sequence).

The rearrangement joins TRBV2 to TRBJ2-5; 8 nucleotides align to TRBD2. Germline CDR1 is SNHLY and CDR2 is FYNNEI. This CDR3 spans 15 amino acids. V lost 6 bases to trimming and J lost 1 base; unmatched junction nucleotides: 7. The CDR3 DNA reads TGTGCCAGCAGAGATATGGCGGGGGGCCAAGAGACCCAGTACTTC. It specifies CASRDMAGGQETQYF. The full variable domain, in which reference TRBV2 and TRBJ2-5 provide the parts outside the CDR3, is EPEVTQTPSHQVTQMGQEVILRCVPISNHLYFYWYRQILGQKVEFLVSFYNNEISEKSEIFDDQFSVERPDGSNFTLKIRSTKLEDSAMYFCASRDMAGGQETQYFGPGTRLLVL.

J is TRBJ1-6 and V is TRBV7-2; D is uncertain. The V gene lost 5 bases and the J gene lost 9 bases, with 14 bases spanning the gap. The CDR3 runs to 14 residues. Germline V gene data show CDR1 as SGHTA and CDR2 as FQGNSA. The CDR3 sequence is CASSNNALGSPLHF. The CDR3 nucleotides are TGTGCCAGCAGCAATAATGCTCTCGGTTCACCCCTCCACTTT.

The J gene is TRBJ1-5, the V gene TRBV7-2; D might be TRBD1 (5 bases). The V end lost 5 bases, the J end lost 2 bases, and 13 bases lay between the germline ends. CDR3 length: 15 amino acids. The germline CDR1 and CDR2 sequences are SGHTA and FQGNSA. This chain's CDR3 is CASSPRGGGNQPQHF. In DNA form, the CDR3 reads TGTGCCAGCAGCCCTCGTGGGGGGGGCAATCAGCCCCAGCATTTT.

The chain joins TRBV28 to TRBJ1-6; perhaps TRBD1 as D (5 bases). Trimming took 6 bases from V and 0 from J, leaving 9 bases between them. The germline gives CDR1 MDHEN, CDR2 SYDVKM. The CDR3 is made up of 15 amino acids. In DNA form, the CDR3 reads TGTGCCAGCAGCGGGGGATCCTCCTATAATTCACCCCTCCACTTT. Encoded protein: CASSGGSSYNSPLHF. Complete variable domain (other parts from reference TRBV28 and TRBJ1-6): DVKVTQSSRYLVKRTGEKVFLECVQDMDHENMFWYRQDPGLGLRLIYFSYDVKMKEKGDIPEGYSVSREKKERFSLILESASTNQTSMYLCASSGGSSYNSPLHFGNGTRLTVT.

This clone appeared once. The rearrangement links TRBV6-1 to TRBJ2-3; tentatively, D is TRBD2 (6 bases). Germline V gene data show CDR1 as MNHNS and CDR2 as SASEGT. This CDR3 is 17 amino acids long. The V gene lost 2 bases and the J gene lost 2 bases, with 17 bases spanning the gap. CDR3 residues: CASSESNGGPYTDTQYF. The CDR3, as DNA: TGTGCCAGCAGTGAATCAAACGGGGGACCGTACACAGATACGCAGTATTTT.

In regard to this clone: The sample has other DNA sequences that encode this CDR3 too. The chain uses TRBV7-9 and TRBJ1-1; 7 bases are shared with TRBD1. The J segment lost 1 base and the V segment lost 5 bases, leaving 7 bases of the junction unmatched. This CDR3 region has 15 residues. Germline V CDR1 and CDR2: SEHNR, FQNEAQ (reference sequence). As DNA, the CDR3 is TGTGCCAGCAGCCCACGGGGACAGCCGAACACTGAAGCTTTCTTT. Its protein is CASSPRGQPNTEAFF.

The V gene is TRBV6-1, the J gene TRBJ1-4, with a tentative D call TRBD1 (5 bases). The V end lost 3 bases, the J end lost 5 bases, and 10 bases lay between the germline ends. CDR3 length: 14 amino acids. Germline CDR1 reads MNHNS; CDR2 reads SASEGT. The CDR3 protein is CASSEGGLNEKLFF. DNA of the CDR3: TGTGCCAGCAGTGAGGGGGGACTCAATGAAAAACTGTTTTTT.

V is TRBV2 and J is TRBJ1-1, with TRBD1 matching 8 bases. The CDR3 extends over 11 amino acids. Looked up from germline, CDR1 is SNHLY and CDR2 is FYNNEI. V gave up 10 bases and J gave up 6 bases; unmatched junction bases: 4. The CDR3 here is CATGQGSEAFF. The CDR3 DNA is TGTGCCACCGGACAGGGCTCTGAAGCTTTCTTT.

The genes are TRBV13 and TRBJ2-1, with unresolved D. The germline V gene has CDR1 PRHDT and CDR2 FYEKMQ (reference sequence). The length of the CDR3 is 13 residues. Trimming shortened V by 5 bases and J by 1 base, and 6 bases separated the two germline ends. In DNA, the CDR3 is TGTGCCAGCAGCCTACGATCCTACAATGAGCAGTTCTTC. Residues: CASSLRSYNEQFF.

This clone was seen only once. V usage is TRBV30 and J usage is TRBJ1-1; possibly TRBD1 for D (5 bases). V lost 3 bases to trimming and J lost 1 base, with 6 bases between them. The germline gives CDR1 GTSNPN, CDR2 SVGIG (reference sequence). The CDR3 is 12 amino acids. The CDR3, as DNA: TGTGCCTGGAGGACAGAGAACACTGAAGCTTTCTTT. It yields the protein CAWRTENTEAFF.

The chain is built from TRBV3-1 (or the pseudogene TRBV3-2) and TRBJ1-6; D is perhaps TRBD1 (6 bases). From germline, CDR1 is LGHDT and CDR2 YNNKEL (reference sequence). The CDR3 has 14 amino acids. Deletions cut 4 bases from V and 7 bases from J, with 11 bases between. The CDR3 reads CASSLGQRNSPLHF. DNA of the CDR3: TGTGCCAGCAGCCTCGGACAGAGGAATTCACCCCTCCACTTT.

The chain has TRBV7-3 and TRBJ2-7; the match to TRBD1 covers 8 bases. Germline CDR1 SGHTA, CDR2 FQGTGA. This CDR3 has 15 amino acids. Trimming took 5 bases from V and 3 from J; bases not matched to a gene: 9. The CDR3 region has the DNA TGTGCCAGCAGCCCGACAGGGGAGCCAAACTACGAGCAGTACTTC. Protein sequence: CASSPTGEPNYEQYF.

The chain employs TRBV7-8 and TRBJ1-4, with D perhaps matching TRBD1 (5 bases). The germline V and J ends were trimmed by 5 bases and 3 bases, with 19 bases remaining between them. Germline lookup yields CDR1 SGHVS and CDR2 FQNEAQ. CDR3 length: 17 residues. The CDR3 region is CASSNHLAGVANEKLFF. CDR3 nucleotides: TGTGCCAGCAGCAACCACCTGGCGGGGGTGGCTAATGAAAAACTGTTTTTT.

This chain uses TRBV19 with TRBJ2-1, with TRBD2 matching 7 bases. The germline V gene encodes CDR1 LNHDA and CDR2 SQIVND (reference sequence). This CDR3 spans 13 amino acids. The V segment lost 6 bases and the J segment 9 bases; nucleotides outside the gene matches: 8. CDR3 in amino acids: CASRPGGEGEQFF. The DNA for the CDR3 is TGTGCCAGTAGACCAGGTGGGGAGGGTGAGCAGTTCTTC.

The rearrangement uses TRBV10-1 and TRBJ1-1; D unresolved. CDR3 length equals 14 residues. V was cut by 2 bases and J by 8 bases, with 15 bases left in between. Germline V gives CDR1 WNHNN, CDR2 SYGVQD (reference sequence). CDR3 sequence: CASSELPWEGEAFF. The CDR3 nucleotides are TGCGCCAGCAGTGAGCTTCCCTGGGAGGGCGAAGCTTTCTTT.

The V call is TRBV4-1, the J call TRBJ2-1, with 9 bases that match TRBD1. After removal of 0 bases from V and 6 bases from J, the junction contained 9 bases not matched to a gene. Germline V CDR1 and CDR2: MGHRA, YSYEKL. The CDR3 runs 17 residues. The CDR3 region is CASSQDMGQGWGNEQFF. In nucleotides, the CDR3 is TGCGCCAGCAGCCAAGATATGGGACAGGGTTGGGGCAATGAGCAGTTCTTC.

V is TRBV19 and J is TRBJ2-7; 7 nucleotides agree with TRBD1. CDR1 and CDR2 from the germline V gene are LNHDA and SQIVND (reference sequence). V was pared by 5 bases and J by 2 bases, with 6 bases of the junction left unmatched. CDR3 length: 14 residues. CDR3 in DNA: TGTGCCAGTAGTTCAGGGCAGGGGGCCTACGAGCAGTACTTC. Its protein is CASSSGQGAYEQYF.

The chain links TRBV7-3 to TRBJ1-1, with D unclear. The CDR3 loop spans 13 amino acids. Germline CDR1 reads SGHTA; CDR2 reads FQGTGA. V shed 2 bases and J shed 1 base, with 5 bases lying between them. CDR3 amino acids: CASSLQANTEAFF. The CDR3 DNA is TGTGCCAGCAGCTTACAAGCGAACACTGAAGCTTTCTTT.